The 24 T cell receptor beta chains below were found in one sample sequenced in a study of T-cell reconstitution after alpha-beta-depleted transplantation in children. The TCRbeta library was prepared with unique molecular identifiers. TCRdb redid the calling of the PCR reads with MiXCR, one entry per CDR3 protein. The sample yields roughly 200,000 distinct CDR3 sequences, around 9.9% seen once. The source was PBMCs, collected before TCRalphabeta/CD19-depleted stem cell transplant. These receptors originate from a child under two years old with acute myeloid leukemia, due to receive a stem cell transplant.

The table lists this clonotype with many counts. The V gene is TRBV20-1, the J gene TRBJ1-5; a weak D match, TRBD1 (5 bases). There are 13 residues in the CDR3. With 3 bases removed from V and 9 bases from J, the gap between germline ends came to 15 bases. The germline V gene has CDR1 DFQATT and CDR2 SNEGSKA (reference sequence). In DNA, the CDR3 is TGCAGTGCTAGGGGGACCGGGGTAGGGCCCCAGCATTTT. Translating gives CSARGTGVGPQHF.

This rearrangement joins TRBV28 to TRBJ2-2, with TRBD2 matching 7 bases. The trim removed 1 base at V and 5 bases at J, leaving 7 bases unmatched. This CDR3 region has 16 residues. Looked up from germline, CDR1 is MDHEN and CDR2 is SYDVKM. The CDR3 spells CASSLSAGVRTGELFF. The DNA for the CDR3 is TGTGCCAGCAGTTTATCGGCGGGAGTTCGGACCGGGGAGCTGTTTTTT.

This chain joins TRBV4-2 and TRBJ2-7; TRBD1 or TRBD2 may be the D gene (5 bases each). CDR1 is LGHNA, CDR2 YNFKEQ, per germline. The CDR3 contains 15 residues. The V and J ends lost 10 bases and 0 bases respectively, with 19 bases between them. The DNA of the CDR3 is TGTGCCATCGGCCCCGGCCGGGGCCTCTCCTACGAGCAGTACTTC. Its protein is CAIGPGRGLSYEQYF.

This chain connects TRBV29-1 to TRBJ1-1; D gene unclear. CDR3 length: 12 amino acids. Germline CDR1 is SQVTM and CDR2 is ANQGSEA. Trimming shortened V by 3 bases and J by 0 bases, and 5 bases separated the two germline ends. DNA of the CDR3: TGCAGCGTTGACCCGGTGAACACTGAAGCTTTCTTT. Its protein product is CSVDPVNTEAFF.

This clonotype occurred many times. The chain combines TRBV7-9 with TRBJ2-3, with D perhaps matching TRBD1 (7 bases). Looked up from germline, CDR1 is SEHNR and CDR2 is FQNEAQ (reference sequence). The CDR3 covers 16 residues. V was trimmed by 3 bases and J by 3 bases, leaving 16 bases between them. DNA for the CDR3: TGTGCCAGCAGCTTGTGGAGGGGGCGTGGGACAGATACGCAGTATTTT. This sequence encodes CASSLWRGRGTDTQYF. Supplemented by reference TRBV7-9 and TRBJ2-3, the full variable domain reads DTGVSQNPRHKITKRGQNVTFRCDPISEHNRLYWYRQTLGQGPEFLTYFQNEAQLEKSRLLSDRFSAERPKGSFSTLEIQRTEQGDSAMYLCASSLWRGRGTDTQYFGPGTRLTVL.

As regards this clonotype: This sequence may be a read error, since a much larger clone differs from it by one base. This chain connects TRBV3-1 to TRBJ2-1, with 8 bases that match TRBD1. Germline values: CDR1 LGHDT, CDR2 YNNKEL (reference sequence). CDR3 length: 17 amino acids. CDR3: CACSQDGRQGAFYEQFF. The CDR3, as DNA: TGTGCCTGCAGCCAAGATGGGCGGCAGGGGGCCTTCTATGAGCAGTTCTTC.

The chain recombines TRBV11-1 with TRBJ2-5, with TRBD1 matching 7 bases. The CDR3 has 18 residues. The V gene's germline CDR1 is SGHAT and CDR2 FQDESV (reference sequence). V shed 1 base, J shed 2 bases, and the junction held 13 bases outside the gene matches. The CDR3, as DNA: TGTGCCAGCAGCTTAGTAGGTCGACAGGGCCGACATCAAGAGACCCAGTACTTC. It specifies CASSLVGRQGRHQETQYF.

Ten or more counts support this clonotype. This rearrangement joins TRBV6-2 or TRBV6-3 to TRBJ2-7; the D is unclear. Germline assignment: CDR1 MNHEY and CDR2 SVGEGT. The CDR3 length is 16 residues. V was trimmed by 2 bases and J by 1 base, leaving 15 bases between them. The DNA for the CDR3 is TGTGCCAGCAGTTACCATCCCAAGTTACGATCCTACGAGCAGTACTTC. As protein: CASSYHPKLRSYEQYF.

The chain has TRBV6-8 and TRBJ2-7; 7 bases fit TRBD2. The length of the CDR3 is 16 residues. Trimming removed 6 bases from V and 2 bases from J; junction bases left unmatched: 13. Germline-derived CDR1 and CDR2 are MNHGY and SAAAGT. The CDR3 DNA sequence: TGTGCCAGCAGATCCGTCTCACGGGAGGTGCCCTACGAGCAGTACTTC. The encoded protein is CASRSVSREVPYEQYF.

At least ten counts were recorded for this clonotype. V is TRBV5-6 and J is TRBJ2-3; perhaps TRBD2 as D (5 bases). The germline CDR1 and CDR2 sequences are SGHDT and YYEEEE. This CDR3 comprises 14 residues. The V end was cut by 2 bases, the J end by 1 base, with 8 bases between. CDR3: CASSLLERTDTQYF. CDR3 in DNA: TGTGCCAGCAGCTTACTAGAACGCACAGATACGCAGTATTTT.

This clonotype was picked up many times. This chain links TRBV6-2 or TRBV6-3 with TRBJ2-1; TRBD2 matches 10 bases. V shed 0 bases and J 0 bases; nucleotides not matched to a gene: 8. The CDR3 runs to 19 residues. The germline CDR1 and CDR2 sequences are MNHEY and SVGEGT. The DNA for the CDR3 is TGTGCCAGCAGTTACTCTATCACTAGCGGGGCCAGCTCCTACAATGAGCAGTTCTTC. It translates to CASSYSITSGASSYNEQFF.

This clonotype was observed many times. The chain employs TRBV28 and TRBJ1-2; D uncertain. CDR1 and CDR2 from the germline V gene are MDHEN and SYDVKM. V was pared by 2 bases and J by 4 bases, with 8 bases between. The CDR3 contains 13 residues. The CDR3 loop reads CASSLGSRYGYTF. For the CDR3, the DNA is TGTGCCAGCAGTTTAGGGTCCCGCTATGGCTACACCTTC.

This clonotype has just a few counts. The chain carries TRBV19 and TRBJ2-5; D might be TRBD1 or TRBD2, each matching 5 bases. V was pared by 4 bases and J by 4 bases, with 19 bases between. There are 16 residues in the CDR3. CDR1 and CDR2 from the germline V gene are LNHDA and SQIVND (reference sequence). The CDR3 is CASSRDLTRSPETQYF. The CDR3 region has the DNA TGTGCCAGTAGTAGGGACCTTACTAGATCCCCAGAGACCCAGTACTTC. Supplemented by reference TRBV19 and TRBJ2-5, the full variable domain reads DGGITQSPKYLFRKEGQNVTLSCEQNLNHDAMYWYRQDPGQGLRLIYYSQIVNDFQKGDIAEGYSVSREKKESFPLTVTSAQKNPTAFYLCASSRDLTRSPETQYFGPGTRLLVL.

The chain employs TRBV20-1 and TRBJ1-4, with D perhaps TRBD1 (5 bases). V shed 7 bases and J shed 7 bases, with 13 bases lying between them. From germline, CDR1 is DFQATT and CDR2 SNEGSKA (reference sequence). This CDR3 is built from 12 residues. The CDR3 DNA sequence: TGCAGTGTGGGGCGAATAAGTGAAAAACTGTTTTTT. It translates to CSVGRISEKLFF.

The sample holds many counts of this clonotype. The V gene is TRBV3-1, the J gene TRBJ2-1; maybe TRBD2 (5 bases). Germline V gene sequence: CDR1 LGHDT, CDR2 YNNKEL (reference sequence). The V gene lost 5 bases and the J gene lost 16 bases, with 15 bases spanning the gap. This CDR3 region has 11 residues. CDR3 nucleotides: TGTGCCAGCAGCTCACTAGAAGTGACTTTCTTC. It is translated as CASSSLEVTFF.

This clonotype was observed many times. The chain is built from TRBV6-1 and TRBJ2-7, with D uncertain. The length of the CDR3 is 16 residues. The germline CDR1 and CDR2 sequences are MNHNS and SASEGT. Trimming took 6 bases from V and 5 from J, leaving 23 bases between them. CDR3: CASSPTPNGFNDEQYF. The DNA for the CDR3 is TGTGCCAGCAGCCCGACTCCCAACGGGTTTAACGACGAGCAGTACTTC.

This clonotype was observed at least ten times. CDR3 sequence reads: CASSQRQGNEQFF. As DNA, the CDR3 is TGTGCCAGCAGCCAACGGCAGGGCAATGAGCAGTTCTTC. The chain recombines TRBV14 with TRBJ2-1; possibly TRBD1 for D (5 bases). The V end lost 2 bases, the J end lost 6 bases, and 8 bases lay between the germline ends. Germline V gene sequence: CDR1 SGHDN, CDR2 FVKESK. The CDR3 loop spans 13 amino acids.

This clonotype came up many times. The CDR3 loop reads CSVEEESHTEAFF. In DNA form, the CDR3 reads TGCAGCGTTGAAGAAGAAAGTCACACTGAAGCTTTCTTT. The chain recombines TRBV29-1 with TRBJ1-1, with unresolved D. CDR1 and CDR2 (germline): SQVTM, ANQGSEA. V lost 0 bases and J lost 3, with 8 bases in between. The CDR3 runs 13 residues.

The genes are TRBV5-1 and TRBJ2-1, with 16 bases lining up with TRBD2. From germline, CDR1 is SGHRS and CDR2 YFSETQ. The V and J ends lost 4 bases and 0 bases, in that order; junction bases with no gene match: 7. The CDR3 loop spans 19 amino acids. The CDR3 loop reads CASSGGLAGGPHSYNEQFF. The CDR3, as DNA: TGCGCCAGCAGCGGGGGACTAGCGGGAGGGCCCCACTCCTACAATGAGCAGTTCTTC.

Ten or more counts support this clonotype. The chain joins TRBV11-2 to TRBJ2-1; 10 bases are shared with TRBD2. The CDR3 contains 15 residues. The germline CDR1 and CDR2 sequences are SGHAT and FQNNGV. With V trimmed by 3 bases and J by 4 bases, 3 bases remained unmatched. CDR3: CASSLPAGGYNEQFF. The DNA of the CDR3 is TGTGCCAGCAGCTTGCCAGCGGGAGGGTACAATGAGCAGTTCTTC.

Ten or more counts support this clonotype. The chain carries TRBV20-1 and TRBJ1-5; 10 nucleotides match TRBD1. The CDR3 totals 15 residues. CDR1 is DFQATT, CDR2 SNEGSKA, per germline (reference sequence). The ends lost 0 bases at V and 7 bases at J; junction bases unmatched: 6. The CDR3 protein is CSARDPGTGAQPQHF. For the CDR3, the DNA is TGCAGTGCTAGAGATCCCGGGACAGGGGCCCAGCCCCAGCATTTT.

V and J are TRBV6-2 or TRBV6-3 and TRBJ2-3; D perhaps matches TRBD1 (5 bases). CDR1 is MNHEY and CDR2 is SVGEGT in the germline V gene. The CDR3 is 13 residues long. Trimming took 5 bases from V and 6 from J, leaving 12 bases between them. CDR3 sequence: CASSLSQGDTQYF. In DNA, the CDR3 is TGTGCCAGCAGTCTGTCCCAGGGCGATACGCAGTATTTT.

This clonotype was seen many times. The chain carries TRBV5-1 and TRBJ2-3, with unresolved D. CDR3 length: 12 amino acids. Germline-derived CDR1 and CDR2 are SGHRS and YFSETQ. V lost 1 base, J lost 4 bases, and 4 bases lay in between. CDR3 DNA: TGCGCCAGCAGCTTGACCGCAGATACGCAGTATTTT. Protein: CASSLTADTQYF. The variable domain in full, with the rest retrieved from reference TRBV5-1 and TRBJ2-3, is KAGVTQTPRYLIKTRGQQVTLSCSPISGHRSVSWYQQTPGQGLQFLFEYFSETQRNKGNFPGRFSGRQFSNSRSEMNVSTLELGDSALYLCASSLTADTQYFGPGTRLTVL.

This clonotype occurred many times. V is TRBV5-1 and J is TRBJ2-7; D is uncertain. The CDR3 loop spans 13 amino acids. CDR1 and CDR2 from the germline V gene are SGHRS and YFSETQ. Trimming stripped 1 base from V and 5 bases from J, with 10 bases between. The CDR3 here is CASSLLGRNEQYF. The CDR3 bases are TGCGCCAGCAGCTTGCTGGGCCGGAACGAGCAGTACTTC.